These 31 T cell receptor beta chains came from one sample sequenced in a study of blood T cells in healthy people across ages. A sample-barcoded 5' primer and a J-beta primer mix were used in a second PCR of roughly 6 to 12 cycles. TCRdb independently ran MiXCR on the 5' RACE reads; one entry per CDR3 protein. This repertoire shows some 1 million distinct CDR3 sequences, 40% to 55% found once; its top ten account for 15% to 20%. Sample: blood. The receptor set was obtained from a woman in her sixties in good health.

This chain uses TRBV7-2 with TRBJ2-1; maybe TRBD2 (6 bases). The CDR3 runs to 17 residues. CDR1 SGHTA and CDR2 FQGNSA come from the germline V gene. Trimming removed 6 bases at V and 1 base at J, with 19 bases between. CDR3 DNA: TGTGCCAGCAGTCGCCGCTCGGCTCTAGCGTCCTACAATGAGCAGTTCTTC. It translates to CASSRRSALASYNEQFF.

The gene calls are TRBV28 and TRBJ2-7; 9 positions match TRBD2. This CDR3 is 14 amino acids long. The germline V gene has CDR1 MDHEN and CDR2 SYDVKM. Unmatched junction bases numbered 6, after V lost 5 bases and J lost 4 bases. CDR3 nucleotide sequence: TGTGCCAGCAGTGCTTTAGCGGGAGATTACGAGCAGTACTTC. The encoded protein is CASSALAGDYEQYF.

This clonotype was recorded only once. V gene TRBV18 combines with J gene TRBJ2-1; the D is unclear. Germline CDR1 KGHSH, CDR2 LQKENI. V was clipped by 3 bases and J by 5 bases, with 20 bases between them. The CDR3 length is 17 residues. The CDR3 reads CASSPRRYRTADNEQFF. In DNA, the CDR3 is TGTGCCAGCTCACCCCGTCGCTATCGCACGGCTGACAATGAGCAGTTCTTC.

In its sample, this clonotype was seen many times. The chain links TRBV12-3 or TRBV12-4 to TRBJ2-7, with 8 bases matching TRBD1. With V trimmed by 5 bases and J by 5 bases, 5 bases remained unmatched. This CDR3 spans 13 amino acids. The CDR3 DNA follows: TGTGCCAGCAGTCAGGGGGCTGGCCACGAGCAGTACTTC. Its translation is CASSQGAGHEQYF.

The CDR3 loop is CSVHSGTSTDTQYF. Written as DNA, the CDR3 is TGCAGCGTCCATAGCGGAACTAGCACAGATACGCAGTATTTT. This chain connects TRBV29-1 to TRBJ2-3, with D maybe TRBD2 (6 bases). This CDR3 has 14 amino acids. Per germline, CDR1 SQVTM and CDR2 ANQGSEA. V lost 6 bases to trimming and J lost 0 bases, with 13 bases between them.

The CDR3, as DNA: TGTGCCAGCGGCGCCCGAGGTCTGGGGTCCTACGAGCAGTACTTC. Its translation: CASGARGLGSYEQYF. This chain joins TRBV7-6 and TRBJ2-5; D gene unclear. Gene TRBJ2-7 matches the end of the DNA better, so the J call may be wrong. CDR1 and CDR2 (germline): SGHVS, FNYEAQ. This CDR3 is 15 amino acids long.

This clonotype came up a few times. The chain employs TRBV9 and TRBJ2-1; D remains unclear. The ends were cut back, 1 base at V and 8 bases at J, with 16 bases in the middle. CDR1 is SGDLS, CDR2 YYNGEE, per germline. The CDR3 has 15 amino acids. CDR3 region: CASSVSPEAMDEQFF. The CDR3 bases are TGTGCCAGCAGCGTATCTCCCGAGGCGATGGATGAGCAGTTCTTC.

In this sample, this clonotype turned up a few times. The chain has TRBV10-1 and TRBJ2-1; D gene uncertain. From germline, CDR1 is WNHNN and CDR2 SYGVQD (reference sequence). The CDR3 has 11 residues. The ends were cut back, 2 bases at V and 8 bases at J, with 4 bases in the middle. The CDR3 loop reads CASSESYEQFF. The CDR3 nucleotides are TGCGCCAGCAGTGAGAGCTATGAGCAGTTCTTC.

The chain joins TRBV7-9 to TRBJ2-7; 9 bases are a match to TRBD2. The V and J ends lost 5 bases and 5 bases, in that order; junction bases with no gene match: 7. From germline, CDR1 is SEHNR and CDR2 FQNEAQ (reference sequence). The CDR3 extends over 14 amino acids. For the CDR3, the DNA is TGTGCCAGCAGCGTGGAGGGACTAGCACACGAGCAGTACTTC. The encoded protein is CASSVEGLAHEQYF.

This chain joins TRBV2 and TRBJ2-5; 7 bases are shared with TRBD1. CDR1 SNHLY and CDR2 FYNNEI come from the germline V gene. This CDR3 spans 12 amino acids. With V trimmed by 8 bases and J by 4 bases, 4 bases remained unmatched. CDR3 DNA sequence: TGTGCCAGCGACAGGGATTCAGAGACCCAGTACTTC. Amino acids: CASDRDSETQYF.

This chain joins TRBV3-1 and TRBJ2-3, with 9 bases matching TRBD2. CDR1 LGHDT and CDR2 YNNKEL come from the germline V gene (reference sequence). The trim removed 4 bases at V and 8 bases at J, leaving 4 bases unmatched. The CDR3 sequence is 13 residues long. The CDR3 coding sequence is TGTGCCAGCAGCCTGAGGGGACTAGCTACGCAGTATTTT. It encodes CASSLRGLATQYF.

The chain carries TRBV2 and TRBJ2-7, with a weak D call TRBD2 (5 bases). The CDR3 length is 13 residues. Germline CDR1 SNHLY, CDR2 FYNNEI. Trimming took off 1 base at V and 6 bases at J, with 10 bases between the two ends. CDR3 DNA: TGTGCCAGCAGTGAAGGGTACCGGGGCGAGCAGTACTTC. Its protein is CASSEGYRGEQYF.

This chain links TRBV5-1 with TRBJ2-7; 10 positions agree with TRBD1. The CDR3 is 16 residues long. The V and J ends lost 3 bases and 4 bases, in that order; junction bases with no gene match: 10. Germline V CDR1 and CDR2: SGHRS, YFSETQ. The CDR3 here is CASSSYRDRGLYEQYF. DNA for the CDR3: TGCGCCAGCAGCTCTTACCGGGACAGGGGACTATACGAGCAGTACTTC.

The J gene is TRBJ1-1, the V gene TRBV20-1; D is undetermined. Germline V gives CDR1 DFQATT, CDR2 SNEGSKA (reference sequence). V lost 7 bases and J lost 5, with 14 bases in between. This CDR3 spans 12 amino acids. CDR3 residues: CSVQVLGTEAFF. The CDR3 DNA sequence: TGCAGTGTTCAGGTGTTGGGAACTGAAGCTTTCTTT.

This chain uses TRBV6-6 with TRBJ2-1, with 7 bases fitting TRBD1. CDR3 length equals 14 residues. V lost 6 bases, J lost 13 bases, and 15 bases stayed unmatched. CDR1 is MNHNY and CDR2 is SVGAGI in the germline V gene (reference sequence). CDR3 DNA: TGTGCCAGCAGAAGGGGACAGAAAAAAGAGACCCAGTTCTTC. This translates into CASRRGQKKETQFF.

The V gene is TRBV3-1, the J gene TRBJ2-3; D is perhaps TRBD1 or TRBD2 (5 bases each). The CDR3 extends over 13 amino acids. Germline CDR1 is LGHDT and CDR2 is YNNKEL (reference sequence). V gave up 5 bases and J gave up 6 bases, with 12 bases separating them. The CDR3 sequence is CASSTLGADTQYF. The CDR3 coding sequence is TGTGCCAGCAGCACCCTCGGGGCGGATACGCAGTATTTT.

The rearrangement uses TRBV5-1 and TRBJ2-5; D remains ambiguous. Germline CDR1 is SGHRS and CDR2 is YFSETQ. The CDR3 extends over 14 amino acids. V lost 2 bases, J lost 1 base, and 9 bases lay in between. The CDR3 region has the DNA TGCGCCAGCAGCTTACCCGGGCCCCAAGAGACCCAGTACTTC. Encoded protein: CASSLPGPQETQYF.

CDR3 protein: CASRSGSDEQFF. The CDR3 DNA follows: TGTGCCAGCAGATCGGGGAGCGATGAGCAGTTCTTC. The chain uses TRBV7-9 and TRBJ2-1; D may be TRBD2 (5 bases). Looked up from germline, CDR1 is SEHNR and CDR2 is FQNEAQ (reference sequence). The CDR3 sequence is 12 residues long. The V end was cut by 6 bases, the J end by 8 bases, with 11 bases between.

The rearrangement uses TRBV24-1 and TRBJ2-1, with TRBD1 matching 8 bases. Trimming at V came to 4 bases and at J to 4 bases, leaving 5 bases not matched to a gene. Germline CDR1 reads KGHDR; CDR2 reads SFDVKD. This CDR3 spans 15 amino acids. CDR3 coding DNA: TGTGCCACCAGTGACCCGGACAGGGCTTACAATGAGCAGTTCTTC. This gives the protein CATSDPDRAYNEQFF.

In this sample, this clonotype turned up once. CDR3 residues: CASSHSSAYEQYF. For the CDR3, the DNA is TGTGCCAGCAGTCACTCTAGCGCCTACGAGCAGTACTTC. V and J are TRBV4-2 and TRBJ2-5; perhaps TRBD2 as D (6 bases). The end of the DNA aligns better with TRBJ2-7, so the J call may be wrong. CDR3 length: 13 residues. Germline assignment: CDR1 LGHNA and CDR2 YNFKEQ.

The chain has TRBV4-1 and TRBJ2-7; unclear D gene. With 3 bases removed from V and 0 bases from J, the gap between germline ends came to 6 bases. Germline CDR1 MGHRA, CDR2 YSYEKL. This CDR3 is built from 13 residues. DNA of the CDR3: TGCGCCAGCAGCCAGACCAGCTCCTACGAGCAGTACTTC. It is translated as CASSQTSSYEQYF.

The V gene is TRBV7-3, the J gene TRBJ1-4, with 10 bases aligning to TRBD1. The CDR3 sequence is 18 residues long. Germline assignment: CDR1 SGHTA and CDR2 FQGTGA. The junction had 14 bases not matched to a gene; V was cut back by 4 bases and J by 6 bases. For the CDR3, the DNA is TGTGCCAGCAGCTCGAAGCCGGTGACAGGGGGCGGCGATGAAAAACTGTTTTTT. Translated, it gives CASSSKPVTGGGDEKLFF.

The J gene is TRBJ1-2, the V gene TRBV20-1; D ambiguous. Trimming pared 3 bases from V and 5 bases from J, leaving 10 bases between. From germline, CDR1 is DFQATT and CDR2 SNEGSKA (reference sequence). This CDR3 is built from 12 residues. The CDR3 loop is CSARAQTYGYTF. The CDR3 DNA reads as TGCAGTGCTAGGGCACAGACGTATGGCTACACCTTC.

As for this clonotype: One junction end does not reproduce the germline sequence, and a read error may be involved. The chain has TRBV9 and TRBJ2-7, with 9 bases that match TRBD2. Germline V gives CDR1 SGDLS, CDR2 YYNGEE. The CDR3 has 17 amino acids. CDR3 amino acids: CASSVVSGSARLNERYF. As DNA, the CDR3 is TGTGCCAGCAGCGTAGTTAGCGGGAGTGCTCGGTTGAATGAGCGGTACTTC.

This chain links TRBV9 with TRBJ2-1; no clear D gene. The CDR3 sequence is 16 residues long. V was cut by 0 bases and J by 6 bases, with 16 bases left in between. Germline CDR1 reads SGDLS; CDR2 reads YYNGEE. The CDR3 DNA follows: TGTGCCAGCAGCGTAGGAGCTCCCAATGTCGGCAATGAGCAGTTCTTC. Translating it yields CASSVGAPNVGNEQFF.

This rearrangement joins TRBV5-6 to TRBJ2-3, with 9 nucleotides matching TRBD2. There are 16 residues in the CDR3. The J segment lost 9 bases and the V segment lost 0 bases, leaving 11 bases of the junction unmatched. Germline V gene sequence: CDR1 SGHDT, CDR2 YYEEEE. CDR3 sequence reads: CASSLVPSGILETQYF. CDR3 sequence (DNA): TGTGCCAGCAGCTTGGTCCCTAGCGGGATTTTAGAAACGCAGTATTTT.

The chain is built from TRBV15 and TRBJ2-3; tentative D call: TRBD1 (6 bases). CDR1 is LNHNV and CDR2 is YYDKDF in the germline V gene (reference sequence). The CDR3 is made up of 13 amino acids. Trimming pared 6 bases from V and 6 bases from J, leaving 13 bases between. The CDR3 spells CATSSGVGDTQYF. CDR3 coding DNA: TGTGCCACCAGTTCAGGGGTGGGGGATACGCAGTATTTT.

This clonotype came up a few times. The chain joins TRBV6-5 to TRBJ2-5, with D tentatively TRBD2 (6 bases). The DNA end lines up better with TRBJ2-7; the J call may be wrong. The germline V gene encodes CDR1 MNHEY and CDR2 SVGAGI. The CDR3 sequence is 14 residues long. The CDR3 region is CASSSSAGSYEQYF. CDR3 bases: TGTGCCAGCAGTTCCTCAGCGGGTTCCTACGAGCAGTACTTC.

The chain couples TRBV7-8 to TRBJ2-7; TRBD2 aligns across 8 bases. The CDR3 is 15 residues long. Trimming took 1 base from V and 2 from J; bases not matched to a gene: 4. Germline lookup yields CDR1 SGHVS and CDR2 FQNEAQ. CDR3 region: CASSLVGGRPYEQYF. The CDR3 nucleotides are TGTGCCAGCAGCTTAGTAGGCGGGAGGCCCTACGAGCAGTACTTC.

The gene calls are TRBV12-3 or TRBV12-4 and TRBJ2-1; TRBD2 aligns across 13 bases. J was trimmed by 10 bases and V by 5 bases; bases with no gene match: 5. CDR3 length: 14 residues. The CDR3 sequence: CASSVGTSGMEQFF. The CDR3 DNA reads TGTGCCAGCAGTGTAGGGACTAGCGGGATGGAGCAGTTCTTC.

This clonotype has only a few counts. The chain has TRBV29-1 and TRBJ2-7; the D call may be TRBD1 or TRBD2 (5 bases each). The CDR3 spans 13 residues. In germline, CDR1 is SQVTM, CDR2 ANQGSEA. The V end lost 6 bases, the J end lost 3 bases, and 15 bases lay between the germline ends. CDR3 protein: CSVTRGTVYEQYF. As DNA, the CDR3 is TGCAGCGTCACTAGGGGCACAGTCTACGAGCAGTACTTC.